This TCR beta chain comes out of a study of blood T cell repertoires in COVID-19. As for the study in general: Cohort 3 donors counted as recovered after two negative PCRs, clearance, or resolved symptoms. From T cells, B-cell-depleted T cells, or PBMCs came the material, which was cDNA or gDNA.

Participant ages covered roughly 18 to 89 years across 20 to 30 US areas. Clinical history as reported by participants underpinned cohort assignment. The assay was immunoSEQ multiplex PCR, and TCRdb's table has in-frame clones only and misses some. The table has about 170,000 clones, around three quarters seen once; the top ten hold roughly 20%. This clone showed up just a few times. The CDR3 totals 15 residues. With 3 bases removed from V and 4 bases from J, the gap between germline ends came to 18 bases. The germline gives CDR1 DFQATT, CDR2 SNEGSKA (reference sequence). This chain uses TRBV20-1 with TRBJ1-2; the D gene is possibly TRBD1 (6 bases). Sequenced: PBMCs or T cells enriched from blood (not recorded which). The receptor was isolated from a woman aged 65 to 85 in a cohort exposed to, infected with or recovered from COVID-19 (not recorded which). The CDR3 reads CSASEGGGEGYGYTF. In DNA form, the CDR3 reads TGCAGTGCTAGTGAGGGGGGAGGGGAAGGCTATGGCTACACCTTC.